This passage covers 20 T cell receptor beta chains from one sample sequenced in a study of monozygotic twins with inflammatory bowel disease. TCRdb re-called the 5' RACE reads, yielding one record per CDR3 amino acid sequence without DNA. This sample's clone table lists approximately 300,000 distinct CDR3 sequences. Sequencing input: blood. The origin of the receptors is a human donor with ulcerative colitis or Crohn's disease, or a healthy co-twin of an affected twin (not recorded which).

The genes are TRBV20-1 and TRBJ1-1. CDR1 DFQATT and CDR2 SNEGSKA come from the germline V gene (reference sequence). The CDR3 extends over 13 amino acids. The CDR3 is CSGTEGRNTEAFF.

This chain connects TRBV15 to TRBJ2-5. The CDR3 has 14 residues. The germline V gene has CDR1 LNHNV and CDR2 YYDKDF (reference sequence). CDR3 region: CATSRAAHRETQYF.

The genes are TRBV4-3 and TRBJ2-3; TCRdb reports TRBD2, a call that lacks DNA to check it against. Germline CDR1 reads LGHNA; CDR2 reads YSLEER. The CDR3 consists of 16 residues. Here the CDR3 reads CASSSSSGGATDTQYF.

The chain joins TRBV5-6 to TRBJ2-5. Germline loops: CDR1 SGHDT, CDR2 YYEEEE. The CDR3 extends over 13 amino acids. The CDR3 loop reads CASSNNVGETQYF.

J is TRBJ1-5 and V is TRBV27; without DNA, the TCRdb call of TRBD1 cannot be checked. The germline gives CDR1 MNHEY, CDR2 SMNVEV (reference sequence). The CDR3 is made up of 15 amino acids. The CDR3 protein is CASSPRQGGNQPQHF.

V and J are TRBV18 and TRBJ2-1. CDR1 KGHSH and CDR2 LQKENI come from the germline V gene. The CDR3 has 15 residues. CDR3 protein: CASQPEASANNEQFF.

The V call is TRBV12-3 or TRBV12-4, the J call TRBJ2-7; as DNA is missing, the TRBD1 call by TCRdb cannot be tested. This CDR3 comprises 13 residues. The CDR3 sequence is CASRGQGIHEQYF.

The chain has TRBV5-1 and TRBJ1-4; TCRdb names TRBD1, which stays unverified in the absence of DNA. This CDR3 has 17 amino acids. CDR1 is SGHRS, CDR2 YFSETQ, per germline. CDR3 sequence: CASSSGFLGPGDEKLFF. The full variable domain, rest sourced from reference TRBV5-1 and TRBJ1-4, is KAGVTQTPRYLIKTRGQQVTLSCSPISGHRSVSWYQQTPGQGLQFLFEYFSETQRNKGNFPGRFSGRQFSNSRSEMNVSTLELGDSALYLCASSSGFLGPGDEKLFFGSGTQLSVL.

This chain links TRBV28 with TRBJ1-2; the TCRdb call, TRBD1, lacks DNA for checking. The germline CDR1 and CDR2 sequences are MDHEN and SYDVKM. The CDR3 runs to 15 residues. This CDR3 is CASSKGGGADYGYTF.

This sequence joins TRBV5-6 and TRBJ2-1. The CDR3 has 12 amino acids. From germline, CDR1 is SGHDT and CDR2 YYEEEE. The CDR3 loop is CASSQFHNEQFF.

V gene TRBV5-1 combines with J gene TRBJ1-3. Germline assignment: CDR1 SGHRS and CDR2 YFSETQ. The CDR3 covers 15 residues. The CDR3 spells CASSLDQLAGNTIYF.

The chain has TRBV11-2 and TRBJ1-1; the D gene TCRdb calls, TRBD1, cannot be checked with no DNA. Germline V CDR1 and CDR2: SGHAT, FQNNGV. CDR3 length equals 16 residues. This CDR3 is CASSSKFGTANTEAFF.

The V and J genes are TRBV12-3 or TRBV12-4 and TRBJ2-1. The CDR3 consists of 15 residues. The CDR3 spells CASSGGGGTYNEQFF.

The rearrangement uses TRBV28 and TRBJ2-7; TCRdb lists TRBD2, though no DNA is available to test this call. The germline V gene has CDR1 MDHEN and CDR2 SYDVKM. The CDR3 contains 12 residues. CDR3 loop: CASSLKRYEQYF. The variable domain in full, completed from reference TRBV28 and TRBJ2-7, reads DVKVTQSSRYLVKRTGEKVFLECVQDMDHENMFWYRQDPGLGLRLIYFSYDVKMKEKGDIPEGYSVSREKKERFSLILESASTNQTSMYLCASSLKRYEQYFGPGTRLTVT.

The chain joins TRBV20-1 to TRBJ2-7; TCRdb names TRBD1, which stays unverified in the absence of DNA. Germline assignment: CDR1 DFQATT and CDR2 SNEGSKA (reference sequence). The CDR3 has 13 residues. Here the CDR3 reads CSAITGAPYEQYF.

The CDR3 spells CATSEPHASSASDTQYF. V usage is TRBV24-1 and J usage is TRBJ2-3. The CDR3 has 17 residues. Per germline, CDR1 KGHDR and CDR2 SFDVKD.

The chain couples TRBV12-3 or TRBV12-4 to TRBJ2-5; the TCRdb D gene call, TRBD2, has no DNA to confirm it. This CDR3 has 15 residues. This CDR3 is CASSLAAGSQETQYF.

This chain uses TRBV25-1 with TRBJ2-3. CDR1 MGHDK and CDR2 SYGVNS come from the germline V gene. The CDR3 has 19 amino acids. CDR3 residues: CASSEYIRKLTSHTDTQYF. Using reference TRBV25-1 and TRBJ2-3 for the parts outside the CDR3, the full variable domain is EADIYQTPRYLVIGTGKKITLECSQTMGHDKMYWYQQDPGMELHLIHYSYGVNSTEKGDLSSESTVSRIRTEHFPLTLESARPSHTSQYLCASSEYIRKLTSHTDTQYFGPGTRLTVL.

The chain has TRBV18 and TRBJ1-1. The CDR3 covers 14 residues. Germline V CDR1 and CDR2: KGHSH, LQKENI. CDR3 sequence reads: CASSPLGTHTEAFF.

The chain is built from TRBV20-1 and TRBJ2-5. This CDR3 comprises 17 residues. The germline CDR1 and CDR2 sequences are DFQATT and SNEGSKA (reference sequence). The CDR3: CSANEPKTALVGETQYF.